Following are 24 T cell receptor beta chains from one sample sequenced in a study of cytomegalovirus exposure and HLA in healthy donors. PCR involved 60 Vbeta and 13 Jbeta primers. Here immunoSEQ multiplex PCR was the method, and the copy in TCRdb shows in-frame clones only, minus some. The sample carries some 130,000 clones, about 74% recorded once. The sequencing input was PBMCs. Receptor source: a woman between 45 and 65 years old in good health and CMV-seropositive.

This rearrangement joins TRBV5-1 to TRBJ2-7; D uncertain. The V gene lost 0 bases and the J gene lost 11 bases, with 12 bases spanning the gap. Germline V lookup: CDR1 SGHRS, CDR2 YFSETQ. CDR3 size: 12 residues. The CDR3 coding sequence is TGCGCCAGCAGCTTGGCCGGTACGAGCAAGTACTTC. Translated, it gives CASSLAGTSKYF.

J is TRBJ1-4 and V is TRBV29-1, with 7 bases aligning to TRBD1. This CDR3 is 15 amino acids long. Germline trimming cut 5 bases from V and 7 bases from J; bases unmatched to any gene: 13. From germline, CDR1 is SQVTM and CDR2 ANQGSEA. In DNA, the CDR3 is TGCAGCGTTAGACAGGGTGGAGTAATATCTGAAAAACTGTTTTTT. Translating gives CSVRQGGVISEKLFF.

The gene calls are TRBV5-4 and TRBJ1-6; tentatively, D is TRBD1 (6 bases). There are 15 residues in the CDR3. Trimming removed 3 bases from V and 9 bases from J, with 16 bases in between. Per germline, CDR1 SGHNT and CDR2 YYREEE (reference sequence). CDR3 loop: CASSSRGGKGSPLHF. For the CDR3, the DNA is TGTGCCAGCAGCTCGAGGGGGGGCAAGGGTTCACCCCTCCACTTT.

The V call is TRBV7-9, the J call TRBJ1-1; perhaps TRBD1 as D (5 bases). Trimming stripped 3 bases from V and 6 bases from J, with 17 bases between. This CDR3 contains 15 residues. Germline CDR1 and CDR2: SEHNR and FQNEAQ (reference sequence). The CDR3 sequence is CASSFSAGRSPEAFF. The CDR3 DNA follows: TGTGCCAGCAGCTTTTCGGCGGGGCGGTCCCCTGAAGCTTTCTTT.

V and J are TRBV19 and TRBJ1-1; no firm D call. Germline V gives CDR1 LNHDA, CDR2 SQIVND (reference sequence). The CDR3 has 13 amino acids. Trimming removed 7 bases from V and 7 bases from J, with 16 bases in between. The CDR3 bases are TGTGCCAGTACCCCGTCTTCGGGGAATGAAGCTTTCTTT. Its translation is CASTPSSGNEAFF.

The chain carries TRBV6-1 and TRBJ1-5, with 8 bases identical to TRBD1. Losses at the gene ends were 0 bases for V and 6 bases for J; bases not matched to a gene: 13. Germline CDR1 and CDR2: MNHNS and SASEGT. This CDR3 spans 18 amino acids. Written as DNA, the CDR3 is TGTGCCAGCAGTGAAGCGGCAGGGGGCGCAATATTCGGTCAGCCCCAGCATTTT. It yields the protein CASSEAAGGAIFGQPQHF.

The genes are TRBV10-3 and TRBJ2-7; TRBD2 aligns across 8 bases. Losses at the gene ends were 0 bases for V and 6 bases for J; bases not matched to a gene: 4. Germline CDR1 ENHRY, CDR2 SYGVKD. The CDR3 totals 14 residues. DNA of the CDR3: TGTGCCATCAGTGAGTCGGCGGGGGGCAGCGAGCAGTACTTC. Translated, it gives CAISESAGGSEQYF.

The chain carries TRBV5-1 and TRBJ2-3, with 8 bases that match TRBD2. CDR1 is SGHRS and CDR2 is YFSETQ in the germline V gene. The CDR3 loop spans 15 amino acids. After removal of 3 bases from V and 0 bases from J, the junction contained 3 bases not matched to a gene. In DNA, the CDR3 is TGCGCCAGCAGCTCCCGGACTAGCAGCACAGATACGCAGTATTTT. Protein: CASSSRTSSTDTQYF.

The rearrangement joins TRBV11-2 to TRBJ1-2; D ambiguous. Germline V gene sequence: CDR1 SGHAT, CDR2 FQNNGV. V was pared by 1 base and J by 7 bases, with 10 bases between. CDR3 length: 13 residues. CDR3 region: CASSLVRAGGYTF. The CDR3 DNA sequence: TGTGCCAGCAGCTTAGTGAGGGCAGGTGGCTACACCTTC.

The chain employs TRBV5-1 and TRBJ1-1; 8 nucleotides agree with TRBD1. V gave up 1 base and J gave up 3 bases; unmatched junction bases: 8. The CDR3 length is 16 residues. Per germline, CDR1 SGHRS and CDR2 YFSETQ. The CDR3 nucleotides are TGCGCCAGCAGCTTGACTGTAGGACAGGGTGACACTGAAGCTTTCTTT. Its translation is CASSLTVGQGDTEAFF. Complete variable domain (other parts from reference TRBV5-1 and TRBJ1-1): KAGVTQTPRYLIKTRGQQVTLSCSPISGHRSVSWYQQTPGQGLQFLFEYFSETQRNKGNFPGRFSGRQFSNSRSEMNVSTLELGDSALYLCASSLTVGQGDTEAFFGQGTRLTVV.

The gene calls are TRBV19 and TRBJ2-5; 8 positions agree with TRBD1. V trimming: 3 bases; J trimming: 5 bases; junction bases outside the gene matches: 11. This CDR3 contains 16 residues. Germline CDR1 and CDR2: LNHDA and SQIVND (reference sequence). The CDR3 DNA follows: TGTGCCAGTAGTATGGGGCCGACAGGGGTGGGGGAGACCCAGTACTTC. As protein: CASSMGPTGVGETQYF.

This clone was detected a few times. V usage is TRBV12-5 and J usage is TRBJ2-1; D is uncertain. V was pared by 3 bases and J by 2 bases, with 20 bases between. The CDR3 is made up of 18 amino acids. Germline V gene lookup returns CDR1 LGHNT and CDR2 FRNRAP. The CDR3, as DNA: TGTGCTAGTGGTTTCAACGTCCCCGATACAACCCCCTACAATGAGCAGTTCTTC. It translates to CASGFNVPDTTPYNEQFF.

The chain has TRBV21-1 and TRBJ1-2. TRBV21-1 is listed as a pseudogene. This CDR3 is built from 20 residues. In DNA, the CDR3 is TGTGCCAGCAGCAAAGGAAAGGTTTCGGGCGGGCCACCTCCTAACTATGGCTACACCTTC. It specifies CASSKGKVSGGPPPNYGYTF.

The CDR3 DNA reads TGTGCCAGCAGCCTAGGACAGGGGGCAGGTACAGATACGCAGTATTTT. Translated, it gives CASSLGQGAGTDTQYF. The chain couples TRBV5-4 to TRBJ2-3, with 11 bases matching TRBD1. Germline V gene sequence: CDR1 SGHNT, CDR2 YYREEE (reference sequence). CDR3 length equals 16 residues. The trim removed 4 bases at V and 3 bases at J, leaving 7 bases unmatched. The complete variable domain, with remaining parts taken from reference TRBV5-4 and TRBJ2-3, reads ETGVTQSPTHLIKTRGQQVTLRCSSQSGHNTVSWYQQALGQGPQFIFQYYREEENGRGNFPPRFSGLQFPNYSSELNVNALELDDSALYLCASSLGQGAGTDTQYFGPGTRLTVL.

As regards this clone: The CDR3 ends on some other residue instead of the conserved phenylalanine or tryptophan, so this is likely a read error. This chain joins TRBV15 and TRBJ1-5, with D maybe TRBD1 (5 bases). This CDR3 region has 14 residues. With 1 base removed from V and 9 bases from J, the gap between germline ends came to 13 bases. The germline V gene encodes CDR1 LNHNV and CDR2 YYDKDF (reference sequence). The CDR3 DNA sequence: TGTGCCACCAGCAGAGGTGACAGCCCCGCGCCCCAGCATCTT. It encodes CATSRGDSPAPQHL.

The genes are TRBV15 and TRBJ1-5; a weak D match, TRBD1 (5 bases). Trimming stripped 5 bases from V and 4 bases from J, with 15 bases between. Germline CDR1 and CDR2: LNHNV and YYDKDF (reference sequence). This CDR3 region has 15 residues. CDR3 sequence reads: CATSSQVGGNQPQHF. In nucleotides, the CDR3 is TGTGCCACCAGCTCACAAGTGGGGGGAAATCAGCCCCAGCATTTT.

The J gene is TRBJ1-2, the V gene TRBV7-9; D might be TRBD1 (6 bases). CDR1 and CDR2 from the germline V gene are SEHNR and FQNEAQ (reference sequence). Trimming pared 5 bases from V and 4 bases from J, leaving 8 bases between. There are 12 residues in the CDR3. CDR3 nucleotides: TGTGCCAGCAGCCCAGGGGTCTATGGCTACACCTTC. Protein sequence: CASSPGVYGYTF.

This rearrangement joins TRBV7-9 to TRBJ2-5; the D gene is possibly TRBD1 (5 bases). CDR3 length equals 17 residues. Looked up from germline, CDR1 is SEHNR and CDR2 is FQNEAQ (reference sequence). V was clipped by 2 bases and J by 5 bases, with 21 bases between them. CDR3 sequence: CASSLNLRQFRQETQYF. CDR3 nucleotides: TGTGCCAGCAGCTTAAATCTGCGACAGTTTCGGCAGGAGACCCAGTACTTC.

This clone was seen a few times. The chain uses TRBV4-1 and TRBJ2-3; D uncertain. Trimming pared 1 base from V and 10 bases from J, leaving 15 bases between. This CDR3 has 14 amino acids. Germline V gene data show CDR1 as MGHRA and CDR2 as YSYEKL. The CDR3 loop is CASSQVPRKRAQYF. The CDR3 DNA reads as TGCGCCAGCAGCCAAGTCCCAAGAAAGCGTGCGCAGTATTTT.

This clone was observed a few times. The V call is TRBV4-1, the J call TRBJ2-7; perhaps TRBD2 as D (5 bases). Per germline, CDR1 MGHRA and CDR2 YSYEKL. V was pared by 0 bases and J by 2 bases, with 11 bases between. This CDR3 is 15 amino acids long. The CDR3 DNA is TGCGCCAGCAGCCAAGAAATTCGGACTCCCTACGAGCAGTACTTC. Encoded protein: CASSQEIRTPYEQYF.

This chain connects TRBV13 to TRBJ2-3, with D possibly matching TRBD1 (5 bases). Germline assignment: CDR1 PRHDT and CDR2 FYEKMQ (reference sequence). The germline V and J ends were trimmed by 5 bases and 12 bases, with 18 bases remaining between them. This CDR3 region has 13 residues. The CDR3 spells CASSLRTSPVQYF. In DNA form, the CDR3 reads TGTGCCAGCAGCCTCCGGACAAGCCCGGTTCAGTATTTT.

The chain uses TRBV6-5 and TRBJ2-5, with 9 nucleotides matching TRBD1. Germline V CDR1 and CDR2: MNHEY, SVGAGI. The CDR3 consists of 15 residues. V was clipped by 5 bases and J by 0 bases; unmatched bases: 4. This CDR3 reads CASSAGTGNQETQYF. The DNA for the CDR3 is TGTGCCAGCAGTGCCGGGACAGGGAACCAAGAGACCCAGTACTTC.

The rearrangement links TRBV10-3 to TRBJ2-5, with TRBD1 matching over 7 bases. This CDR3 is built from 15 residues. CDR1 and CDR2 from the germline V gene are ENHRY and SYGVKD. The V gene end was trimmed by 6 bases and the J gene end by 0 bases; junction bases not matched to a gene: 7. The DNA of the CDR3 is TGTGCCATCAGGGAGGACAGGTCGTACCAAGAGACCCAGTACTTC. Translation: CAIREDRSYQETQYF.

The CDR3 nucleotides are TGTGCCAGCAGGGAATCAGGGATCCCTTTATACGAGCAGTACTTC. This codes for CASRESGIPLYEQYF. The chain employs TRBV11-2 and TRBJ2-7; D may be TRBD1 (5 bases). The germline CDR1 and CDR2 sequences are SGHAT and FQNNGV. The CDR3 is 15 residues long. Trimming stripped 6 bases from V and 4 bases from J, with 19 bases between.